Below are 17 T cell receptor beta chains sequenced from a single sample in a study of T cell repertoires in cytomegalovirus infection. TCRdb re-called the reads through MiXCR, storing one row per CDR3 protein. The sample includes hundreds of thousands of distinct CDR3 sequences, approximately 24% of them seen just once. The sample taken for sequencing was CD8+ T cells from PBMCs. The receptors come from a human donor in good health (CMV status not recorded). Some clones in this sample may be carry-over from other donors' samples.

The rearrangement links TRBV29-1 to TRBJ2-2, with D possibly being TRBD2 (5 bases). This CDR3 contains 13 residues. The V and J ends lost 5 bases and 2 bases respectively, with 9 bases between them. CDR1 SQVTM and CDR2 ANQGSEA come from the germline V gene. The CDR3 reads CSVFRDNTGELFF. CDR3 in DNA: TGCAGCGTTTTCCGGGATAACACCGGGGAGCTGTTTTTT.

V gene TRBV4-1 combines with J gene TRBJ1-1; TRBD1 aligns across 9 bases. V shed 3 bases, J shed 4 bases, and the junction held 6 bases outside the gene matches. CDR1 is MGHRA and CDR2 is YSYEKL in the germline V gene. The CDR3 has 15 residues. CDR3 nucleotide sequence: TGCGCCAGCAGCCAGCTATTGACAGGGGGCACTGAAGCTTTCTTT. This sequence encodes CASSQLLTGGTEAFF.

The chain links TRBV20-1 to TRBJ2-1; TRBD2 matches at 11 bases. V was pared by 6 bases and J by 5 bases, with 9 bases of the junction left unmatched. The CDR3 totals 15 residues. CDR1 and CDR2 from the germline V gene are DFQATT and SNEGSKA (reference sequence). The CDR3 reads CSAARTSGFDNEQFF. The CDR3 region has the DNA TGCAGTGCCGCTCGGACTAGCGGGTTTGACAATGAGCAGTTCTTC.

This clonotype was detected only a few times. The chain couples TRBV12-3 or TRBV12-4 to TRBJ1-2; D unclear. The CDR3 contains 12 residues. The V and J ends lost 3 bases and 8 bases respectively, with 10 bases between them. In DNA form, the CDR3 reads TGTGCCAGCAGTTTTTCGGGCTCAGGCTACACCTTC. It codes for CASSFSGSGYTF.

The CDR3 DNA reads TGCAGCGTTGATGGAAGAAGGGACCTCTATGGCTACACCTTC. This codes for CSVDGRRDLYGYTF. The rearrangement joins TRBV29-1 to TRBJ1-2, with D possibly being TRBD1 (5 bases). Germline-derived CDR1 and CDR2 are SQVTM and ANQGSEA. The CDR3 runs 14 residues. V was trimmed by 3 bases and J by 4 bases, leaving 15 bases between them.

This clonotype was detected only a few times. For the CDR3, the DNA is TGTGCCAGCAATATGGGGGGGGGGGCCGGCAATGAGCAGTTCTTC. Translating it yields CASNMGGGAGNEQFF. The rearrangement joins TRBV12-3 or TRBV12-4 to TRBJ2-1; D possibly corresponds to TRBD2 (7 bases). This CDR3 region has 15 residues. V was trimmed by 7 bases and J by 6 bases, leaving 19 bases between them.

This chain links TRBV7-9 with TRBJ2-3; 8 bases map to TRBD2. The length of the CDR3 is 17 residues. J lost 0 bases, V lost 1 base, and 6 bases had no gene match. CDR1 is SEHNR, CDR2 FQNEAQ, per germline (reference sequence). This CDR3 reads CASSLEERGPSTDTQYF. Here the CDR3 DNA reads TGTGCCAGCAGCTTAGAGGAGCGGGGGCCGAGCACAGATACGCAGTATTTT.

This clonotype was seen more than once but under ten times. The chain combines TRBV5-6 with TRBJ2-1; tentative D call: TRBD1 (5 bases). CDR1 is SGHDT and CDR2 is YYEEEE in the germline V gene. The CDR3 spans 16 residues. V lost 0 bases and J lost 8, with 18 bases in between. The CDR3 protein is CASSLDVTSQGDEQFF. The CDR3 DNA sequence: TGTGCCAGCAGCTTGGACGTAACCTCCCAAGGGGATGAGCAGTTCTTC.

This clonotype was counted ten times or more. The V gene is TRBV5-1, the J gene TRBJ1-2; D is uncertain. The CDR3 contains 14 residues. Deletions cut 3 bases from V and 8 bases from J, with 17 bases between. CDR1 is SGHRS and CDR2 is YFSETQ in the germline V gene. CDR3 bases: TGCGCCAGCAGCTCCGGAGGAGGTGGTTGGGGCTACACCTTC. This codes for CASSSGGGGWGYTF.

This clonotype turned up a few times. This chain links TRBV12-3 or TRBV12-4 with TRBJ1-1; D not resolved. Trimming pared 8 bases from V and 3 bases from J, leaving 22 bases between. CDR3 length equals 16 residues. CDR3 residues: CASSFIMMGLDTEAFF. CDR3 in DNA: TGTGCCAGCTCTTTTATCATGATGGGTTTGGACACTGAAGCTTTCTTT.

In its sample, this clonotype was seen many times. The DNA of the CDR3 is TGTGCCAGCAGCTTAGAGGGACAGGCCTACAATGAGCAGTTCTTC. It is translated as CASSLEGQAYNEQFF. The V gene is TRBV7-6, the J gene TRBJ2-1; 8 positions agree with TRBD1. Trimming removed 1 base from V and 2 bases from J; junction bases left unmatched: 1. Germline V lookup: CDR1 SGHVS, CDR2 FNYEAQ. The CDR3 has 15 residues.

The rearrangement uses TRBV29-1 and TRBJ2-1; unclear D gene. Germline CDR1 and CDR2: SQVTM and ANQGSEA. V lost 6 bases and J 7 bases, leaving 19 bases between the germline ends. CDR3 size: 14 residues. The CDR3 protein is CSVRWLDLINEQFF. The DNA for the CDR3 is TGCAGCGTCCGATGGCTAGATTTGATAAATGAGCAGTTCTTC.

This chain connects TRBV28 to TRBJ2-7, with TRBD1 matching over 8 bases. CDR3 size: 14 residues. Losses at the gene ends were 5 bases for V and 3 bases for J; bases not matched to a gene: 6. Germline lookup yields CDR1 MDHEN and CDR2 SYDVKM. CDR3 sequence: CASSQTGVIYEQYF. The CDR3 nucleotides read TGTGCCAGCAGTCAGACAGGGGTTATCTACGAGCAGTACTTC.

This clonotype was counted once. This chain links TRBV9 with TRBJ2-5; 7 positions match TRBD2. The CDR3 has 15 residues. The junction had 6 bases not matched to a gene; V was cut back by 2 bases and J by 2 bases. Germline V gene sequence: CDR1 SGDLS, CDR2 YYNGEE. CDR3 protein: CASSVSTSPQETQYF. Written as DNA, the CDR3 is TGTGCCAGCAGCGTCTCGACTAGCCCTCAAGAGACCCAGTACTTC.

This clonotype was counted ten times or more. The chain links TRBV3-1 to TRBJ2-7; no reliable D call. V was trimmed by 0 bases and J by 6 bases, leaving 6 bases between them. The CDR3 runs 12 residues. Germline loops: CDR1 LGHDT, CDR2 YNNKEL (reference sequence). DNA of the CDR3: TGTGCCAGCAGCCAAGATCTATCCGAGCAGTACTTC. Translating it yields CASSQDLSEQYF.

V usage is TRBV7-9 and J usage is TRBJ2-7; TRBD2 aligns across 7 bases. Trimming removed 4 bases from V and 0 bases from J; junction bases left unmatched: 9. The germline V gene has CDR1 SEHNR and CDR2 FQNEAQ (reference sequence). The CDR3 runs to 16 residues. In DNA form, the CDR3 reads TGTGCCAGCAGCTCCTTGGTCGGGGGGTCCTCCTACGAGCAGTACTTC. This sequence encodes CASSSLVGGSSYEQYF.

At least ten counts were recorded for this clonotype. This chain connects TRBV7-6 to TRBJ2-2, with TRBD1 matching over 8 bases. V lost 3 bases, J lost 4 bases, and 1 base stayed unmatched. CDR3 length: 14 amino acids. The germline V gene encodes CDR1 SGHVS and CDR2 FNYEAQ. CDR3 protein: CASSLTGVTGELFF. CDR3 bases: TGTGCCAGCAGCTTGACAGGGGTCACCGGGGAGCTGTTTTTT.